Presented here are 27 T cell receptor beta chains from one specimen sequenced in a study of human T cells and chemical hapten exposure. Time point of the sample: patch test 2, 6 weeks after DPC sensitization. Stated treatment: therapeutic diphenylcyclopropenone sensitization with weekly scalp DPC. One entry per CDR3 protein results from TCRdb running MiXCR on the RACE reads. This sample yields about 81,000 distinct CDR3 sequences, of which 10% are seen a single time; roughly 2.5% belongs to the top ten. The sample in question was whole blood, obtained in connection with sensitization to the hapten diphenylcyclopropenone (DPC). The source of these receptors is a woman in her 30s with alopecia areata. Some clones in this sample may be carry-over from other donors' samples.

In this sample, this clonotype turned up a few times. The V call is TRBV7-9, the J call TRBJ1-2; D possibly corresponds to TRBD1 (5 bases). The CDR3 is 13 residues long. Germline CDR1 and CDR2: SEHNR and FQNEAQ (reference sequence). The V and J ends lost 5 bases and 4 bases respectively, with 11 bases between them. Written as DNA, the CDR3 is TGTGCCAGCAGCGGGCAGGGAGGCTATGGCTACACCTTC. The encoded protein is CASSGQGGYGYTF. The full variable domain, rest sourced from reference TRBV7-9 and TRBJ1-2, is DTGVSQNPRHKITKRGQNVTFRCDPISEHNRLYWYRQTLGQGPEFLTYFQNEAQLEKSRLLSDRFSAERPKGSFSTLEIQRTEQGDSAMYLCASSGQGGYGYTFGSGTRLTVV.

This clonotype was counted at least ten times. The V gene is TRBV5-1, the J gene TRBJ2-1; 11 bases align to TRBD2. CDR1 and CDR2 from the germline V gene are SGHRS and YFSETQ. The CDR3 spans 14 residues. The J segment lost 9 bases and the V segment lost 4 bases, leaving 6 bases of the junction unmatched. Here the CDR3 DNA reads TGCGCCAGCAGCAATAGCGGGGGGGCCAGTGAGCAGTTCTTC. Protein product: CASSNSGGASEQFF.

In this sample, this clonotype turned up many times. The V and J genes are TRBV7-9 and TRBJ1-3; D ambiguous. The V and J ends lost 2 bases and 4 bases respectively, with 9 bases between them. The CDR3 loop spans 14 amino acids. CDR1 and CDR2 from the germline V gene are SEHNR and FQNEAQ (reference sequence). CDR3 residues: CASSLNVSGNTIYF. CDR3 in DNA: TGTGCCAGCAGCTTAAATGTGAGCGGAAACACCATATATTTT.

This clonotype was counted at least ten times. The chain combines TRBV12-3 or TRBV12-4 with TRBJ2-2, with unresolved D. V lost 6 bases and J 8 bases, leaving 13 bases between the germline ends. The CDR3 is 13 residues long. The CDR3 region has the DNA TGTGCCAGCAGCAGGATTCAAGGGGGGGAGCTGTTTTTT. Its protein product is CASSRIQGGELFF.

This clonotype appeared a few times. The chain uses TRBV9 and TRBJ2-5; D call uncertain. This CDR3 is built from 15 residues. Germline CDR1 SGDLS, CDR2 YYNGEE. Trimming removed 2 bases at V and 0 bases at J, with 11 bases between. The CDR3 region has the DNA TGTGCCAGCAGCGTCGATCACAGTTACCAAGAGACCCAGTACTTC. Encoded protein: CASSVDHSYQETQYF.

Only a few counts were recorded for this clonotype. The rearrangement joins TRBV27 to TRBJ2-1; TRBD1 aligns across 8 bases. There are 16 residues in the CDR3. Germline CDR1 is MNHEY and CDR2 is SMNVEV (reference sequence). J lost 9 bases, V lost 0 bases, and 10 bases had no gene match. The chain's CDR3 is CASSLSESTGAVEQFF. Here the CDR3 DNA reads TGTGCCAGCAGTTTATCTGAATCGACAGGGGCGGTTGAGCAGTTCTTC.

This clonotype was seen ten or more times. Here the CDR3 DNA reads TGCAGCGTTGGGACTAGCGGTTTTGGCGGGGAGCTGTTTTTT. Translation gives CSVGTSGFGGELFF. V gene TRBV29-1 combines with J gene TRBJ2-2, with TRBD2 matching over 10 bases. J was trimmed by 7 bases and V by 4 bases; bases with no gene match: 6. The germline gives CDR1 SQVTM, CDR2 ANQGSEA. CDR3 length: 14 residues.

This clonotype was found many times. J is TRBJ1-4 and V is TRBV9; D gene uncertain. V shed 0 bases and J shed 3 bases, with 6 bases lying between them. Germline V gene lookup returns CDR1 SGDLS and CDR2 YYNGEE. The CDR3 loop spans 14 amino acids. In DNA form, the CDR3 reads TGTGCCAGCAGCGTAGATGGTTCTAATGAAAAACTGTTTTTT. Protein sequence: CASSVDGSNEKLFF.

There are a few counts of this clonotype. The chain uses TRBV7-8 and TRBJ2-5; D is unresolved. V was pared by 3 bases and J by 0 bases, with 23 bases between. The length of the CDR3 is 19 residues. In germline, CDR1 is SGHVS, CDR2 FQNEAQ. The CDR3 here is CASSFSRSAATSYQETQYF. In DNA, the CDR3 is TGTGCCAGCAGCTTCTCTCGGTCGGCAGCAACCTCGTACCAAGAGACCCAGTACTTC.

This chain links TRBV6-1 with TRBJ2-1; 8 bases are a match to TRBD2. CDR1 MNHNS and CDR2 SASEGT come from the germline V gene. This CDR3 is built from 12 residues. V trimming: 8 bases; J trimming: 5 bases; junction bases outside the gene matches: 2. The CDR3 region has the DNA TGTGCCAGCCCGGGGGGGGACAATGAGCAGTTCTTC. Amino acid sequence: CASPGGDNEQFF.

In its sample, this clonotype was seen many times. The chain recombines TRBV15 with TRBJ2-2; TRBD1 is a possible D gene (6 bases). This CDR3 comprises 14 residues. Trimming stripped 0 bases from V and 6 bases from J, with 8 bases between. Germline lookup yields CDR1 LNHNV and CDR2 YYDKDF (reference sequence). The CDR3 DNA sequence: TGTGCCACCAGCAGAGACAGGGGTCCCGGGGAGCTGTTTTTT. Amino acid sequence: CATSRDRGPGELFF.

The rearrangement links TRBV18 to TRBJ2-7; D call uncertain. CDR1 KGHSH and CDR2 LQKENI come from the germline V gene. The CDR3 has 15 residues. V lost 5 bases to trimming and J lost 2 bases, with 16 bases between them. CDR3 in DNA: TGTGCCAGCTCATCAGGTAGGGTCGGGCCCTACGAGCAGTACTTC. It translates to CASSSGRVGPYEQYF.

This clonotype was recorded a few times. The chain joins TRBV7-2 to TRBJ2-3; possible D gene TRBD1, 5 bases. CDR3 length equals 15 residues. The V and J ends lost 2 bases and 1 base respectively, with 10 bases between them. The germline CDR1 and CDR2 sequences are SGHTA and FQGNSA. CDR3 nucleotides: TGTGCCAGCAGCTTAACGACAGAGCGCACAGATACGCAGTATTTT. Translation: CASSLTTERTDTQYF.

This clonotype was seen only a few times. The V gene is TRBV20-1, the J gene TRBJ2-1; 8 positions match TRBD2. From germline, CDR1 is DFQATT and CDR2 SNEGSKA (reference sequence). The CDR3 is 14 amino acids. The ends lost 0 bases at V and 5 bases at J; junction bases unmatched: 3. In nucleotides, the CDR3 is TGCAGTGCTAGAGATTTAGCGGGAAACAATGAGCAGTTCTTC. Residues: CSARDLAGNNEQFF.

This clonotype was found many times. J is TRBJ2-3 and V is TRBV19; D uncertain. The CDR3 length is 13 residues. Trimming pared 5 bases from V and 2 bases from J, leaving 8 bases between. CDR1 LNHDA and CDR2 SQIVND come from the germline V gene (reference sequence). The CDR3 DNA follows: TGTGCCAGTAGTTTGGGGTACACAGATACGCAGTATTTT. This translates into CASSLGYTDTQYF. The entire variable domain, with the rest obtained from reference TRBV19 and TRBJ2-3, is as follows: DGGITQSPKYLFRKEGQNVTLSCEQNLNHDAMYWYRQDPGQGLRLIYYSQIVNDFQKGDIAEGYSVSREKKESFPLTVTSAQKNPTAFYLCASSLGYTDTQYFGPGTRLTVL.

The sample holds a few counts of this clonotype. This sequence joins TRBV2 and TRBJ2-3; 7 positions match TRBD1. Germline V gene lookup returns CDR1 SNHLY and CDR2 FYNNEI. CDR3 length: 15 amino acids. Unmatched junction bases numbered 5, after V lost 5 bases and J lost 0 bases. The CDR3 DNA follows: TGTGCCAGCAGTCCACAGGGGTTCAGCACAGATACGCAGTATTTT. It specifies CASSPQGFSTDTQYF.

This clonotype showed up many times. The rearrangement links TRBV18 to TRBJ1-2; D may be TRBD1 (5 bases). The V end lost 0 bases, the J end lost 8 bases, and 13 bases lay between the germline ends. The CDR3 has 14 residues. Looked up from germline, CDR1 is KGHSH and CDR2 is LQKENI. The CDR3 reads CASSPPSRAEGYTF. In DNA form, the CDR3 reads TGTGCCAGCTCACCACCTTCCAGGGCCGAGGGCTACACCTTC.

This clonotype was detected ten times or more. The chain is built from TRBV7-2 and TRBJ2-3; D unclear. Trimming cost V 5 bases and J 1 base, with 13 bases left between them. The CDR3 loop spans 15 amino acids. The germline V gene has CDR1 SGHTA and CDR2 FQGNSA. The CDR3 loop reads CASSPQPGGTDTQYF. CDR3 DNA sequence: TGTGCCAGCAGCCCGCAGCCAGGAGGCACAGATACGCAGTATTTT.

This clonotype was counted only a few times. The CDR3 loop reads CASSGRVGANVLTF. For the CDR3, the DNA is TGTGCCAGCAGTGGGAGAGTTGGGGCCAACGTCCTGACTTTC. The chain has TRBV2 and TRBJ2-6; D unresolved. Germline loops: CDR1 SNHLY, CDR2 FYNNEI. Trimming removed 4 bases at V and 3 bases at J, with 7 bases between. The CDR3 has 14 amino acids.

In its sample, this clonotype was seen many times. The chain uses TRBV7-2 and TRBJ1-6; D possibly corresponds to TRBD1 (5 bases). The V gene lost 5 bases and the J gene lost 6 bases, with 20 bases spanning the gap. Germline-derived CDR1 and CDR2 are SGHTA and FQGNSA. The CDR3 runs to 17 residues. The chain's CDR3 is CASSGYPGTDRNSPLHF. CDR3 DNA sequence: TGTGCCAGCAGCGGATACCCCGGGACTGACCGTAATTCACCCCTCCACTTT.

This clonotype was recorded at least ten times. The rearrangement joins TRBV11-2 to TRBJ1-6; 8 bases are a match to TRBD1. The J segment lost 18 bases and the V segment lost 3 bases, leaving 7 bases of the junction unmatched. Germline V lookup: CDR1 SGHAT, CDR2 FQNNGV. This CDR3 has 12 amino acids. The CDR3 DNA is TGTGCCAGCAGCTTCGGACAGGGTGACCCCCACTTT. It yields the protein CASSFGQGDPHF.

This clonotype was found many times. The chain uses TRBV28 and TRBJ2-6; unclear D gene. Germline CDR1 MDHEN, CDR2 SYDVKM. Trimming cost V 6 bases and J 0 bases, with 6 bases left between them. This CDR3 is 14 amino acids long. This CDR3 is CASRDGSGANVLTF. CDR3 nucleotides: TGTGCCAGCAGAGATGGCTCTGGGGCCAACGTCCTGACTTTC.

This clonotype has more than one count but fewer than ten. CDR3 DNA sequence: TGTGCCAGCGAACCTAGCGGGGGGATTTCCCCATCGTTAGAGCAGTACTTC. Its protein product is CASEPSGGISPSLEQYF. V gene TRBV28 combines with J gene TRBJ2-7; 11 nucleotides align to TRBD2. The V and J ends lost 8 bases and 7 bases, in that order; junction bases with no gene match: 19. This CDR3 spans 17 amino acids. Germline V lookup: CDR1 MDHEN, CDR2 SYDVKM.

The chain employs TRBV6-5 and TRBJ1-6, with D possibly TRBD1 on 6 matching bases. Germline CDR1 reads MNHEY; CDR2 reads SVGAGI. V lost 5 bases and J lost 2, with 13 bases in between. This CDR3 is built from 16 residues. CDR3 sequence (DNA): TGTGCCAGCAGTCTACACGGGACACCCTATAATTCACCCCTCCACTTT. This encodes CASSLHGTPYNSPLHF.

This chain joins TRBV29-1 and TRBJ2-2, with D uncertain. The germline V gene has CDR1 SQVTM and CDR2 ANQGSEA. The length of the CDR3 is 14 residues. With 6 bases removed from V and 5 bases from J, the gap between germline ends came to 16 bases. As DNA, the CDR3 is TGCAGCGTCCTCGACCCTCTTGGGACCGGGGAGCTGTTTTTT. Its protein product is CSVLDPLGTGELFF.

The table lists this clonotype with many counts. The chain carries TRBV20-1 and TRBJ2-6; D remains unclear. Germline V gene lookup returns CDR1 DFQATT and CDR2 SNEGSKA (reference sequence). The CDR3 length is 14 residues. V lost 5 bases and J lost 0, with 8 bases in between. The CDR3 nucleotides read TGCAGTGCTTTAATTCCCTCTGGGGCCAACGTCCTGACTTTC. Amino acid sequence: CSALIPSGANVLTF.

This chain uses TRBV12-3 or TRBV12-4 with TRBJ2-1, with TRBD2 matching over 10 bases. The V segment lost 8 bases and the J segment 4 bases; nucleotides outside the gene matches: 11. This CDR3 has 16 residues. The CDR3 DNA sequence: TGTGCCAGCGGACAACGGACTAGCGGACTGTACAATGAGCAGTTCTTC. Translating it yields CASGQRTSGLYNEQFF.